This section outlines one TCR beta chain sequence together with its context. Original processing methods: How many nucleated cells were present was estimated from reference gene primer amplification. TCRdb's table, derived via immunoSEQ multiplex PCR, lists solely in-frame clones and lacks some. That table is the source of V, J and clone size, and D and trimming were worked out from the DNA. The data hold about 210,000 clones, with 92% observed a single time. V was cut by 0 bases and J by 6 bases, with 11 bases left in between. The CDR3 is made up of 14 amino acids. Germline V gene lookup returns CDR1 MGHRA and CDR2 YSYEKL. The data are from a study of blood T cell repertoires in COVID-19. Study at large: There were acute and convalescent COVID-19 samples, and they came from the United States, Italy and Spain.

The sequence came from a man in his thirties or forties with acute or convalescent COVID-19. The chain employs TRBV4-1 and TRBJ2-5; D is perhaps TRBD2 (7 bases). Sample: peripheral blood. This chain's CDR3 is CASSQEGGGQTQYF. The DNA of the CDR3 is TGCGCCAGCAGCCAAGAGGGCGGGGGCCAGACCCAGTACTTC.